The present entry profiles one TCR beta chain with its context. The clone's antigen remains unknown. No clone much larger than this one lies a single base away; base qualities are absent. After around 10 days of culture, CD4+ T cells were isolated with the EasySep CD4+ T cell isolation kit. Negative nucleocapsid antibody results before and after vaccination confirmed that the healthy vaccine recipients had no prior SARS-CoV-2 infection. Half of the culture medium was replaced with fresh IL-2-containing medium on days 3 and 7. Unless noted otherwise, every peptide stimulation condition was cultured in triplicate wells. PBMC were separated from whole blood using Ficoll-Paque Plus gradient centrifugation and were then either cryopreserved at -140C or used fresh. The QIAamp micro DNA kit was used to extract genomic DNA from the cultured CD4+ T cells. CDR1 MNHEY and CDR2 SMNVEV were looked up in the germline V gene (reference sequence). Between the V and J ends, shortened by 6 bases and 7 bases respectively, the junction contains 19 bases. The CDR3 sequence holds 16 residues, the cysteine and phenylalanine included. The retained sequence is limited to the CDR3, 48 bases, with the frame set at the first base.

The data originate from a study of vaccination effects on CD4 cells after COVID-19 (dated by TCRdb to the early 2020s). Turning to the overall study: In the ViraFEST assay, PBMC were stimulated with viral peptide pools, and TCR sequencing was then used to find antigen-specific CD4+ T cell clonotypes based on their expansion. Each participant received two doses of an mRNA SARS-CoV-2 vaccine, either BNT162b2 or mRNA-1273. Altogether, over 9 COVID-19 convalescent patients and several SARS-CoV-2-naive healthy vaccine recipients made up the full study. In the study, cultures from other donors were sequenced using the Oncomine TCR Beta short-read assay on an Illumina iSeq 100. About 2 million PBMC per well were cultured in IMDM with around 5.3% human AB serum, 7.5 to 10 IU/ml IL-2 and gentamicin, plus 10 ug/ml peptides. SARS-CoV-2 spike-specific CD4+ TCR repertoires from before and after mRNA vaccination were compared in COVID-19 convalescent patients and in infection-naive vaccine recipients.

Library preparation employed the immunoSEQ multiplex PCR assay. DNA from the CD4+ T cells that had been cultured and isolated underwent TCR beta CDR3 sequencing. Per the original workflow: Non-productive TCR sequences were discarded, and reads were trimmed to the CDR3 region, with only CDR3s of 7 or more amino acids retained. The MANAFEST web app was used to pick out antigen-specific clonotypes by comparing their expansion in peptide wells with that in reference cultures. For clones to be considered positive, expansion at FDR<0.05 versus reference and all other wells, an odds ratio above 5, and a frequency above 0.1% in two replicate wells were required. A clonotype was defined as cross-reactive if the clonotype was significantly expanded both in SARS-CoV-2 spike wells and in at least one common cold coronavirus spike condition. Using the stringdist R package, CDR3 similarity was measured by Levenshtein distance, and unrooted trees were constructed with ape in R 3.6.1. TCRdb provides this immuneACCESS table in a form limited to in-frame rearrangements. Some clones are lacking; in checked studies, under half of them reflect an unresolved V gene, and why the rest are absent is not known. V, J and clone size were drawn from that table, and D and trimming were deduced from the DNA. The sample table holds around 70,000 clones, of which 60% to 80% were seen once. The biggest ten clones account for roughly 2% of the sample.

Results the study describes overall, beyond this receptor: Among healthy vaccine recipients, nearly all vaccine-induced clones were SARS-CoV-2 mono-reactive, and only 1 of 255 was cross-reactive with common cold coronaviruses. Marked clonal contraction was observed in both infection-induced and vaccine-induced clones at late post-vaccination timepoints, consistent with waning T cell responses. The study was limited by a small number of convalescent patients, and early post-infection timepoints were lacking.

The origin of this receptor is a human donor who received a COVID-19 vaccine. The sequenced sample was CD4+ T cells from PBMCs cultured without peptide, obtained before COVID-19 vaccination. The rearrangement joined TRBV27 to TRBJ1-6; no D gene can be assigned with confidence. The encoded CDR3 is CASRDRPYGSNSPLHF. In nucleotide form, the sequence is TGTGCCAGCAGAGACCGACCGTACGGGTCAAATTCACCCCTCCACTTT.